This passage covers 28 T cell receptor beta chains from one sample sequenced in a study of blood T cell repertoires in COVID-19 (dated by TCRdb to about 2020). The library was prepared using the immunoSEQ multiplex PCR assay. The source is immuneACCESS, and TCRdb retained only in-frame sequences with V and J called. Part of the clones is not carried over; for the studies checked, unresolved V genes explain less than half of this, and the remainder is unexplained. Recorded for this sample are some 270,000 clones; 70% to 90% of them occurred a single time. The ten largest clones capture more than 3.5% of the sample. Sequenced sample: PBMCs or T cells enriched from blood (not recorded which). Receptor source: a woman aged 25 to 39 who had recovered from COVID-19.

The rearrangement uses TRBV3-1 (or the pseudogene TRBV3-2) and TRBJ2-7; D gene uncertain. Germline V lookup: CDR1 LGHDT, CDR2 YNNKEL (reference sequence). The germline V and J ends were trimmed by 1 base and 12 bases, with 13 bases remaining between them. CDR3 length equals 12 residues. CDR3 sequence: CASSQAGTLGYF. CDR3 nucleotide sequence: TGTGCCAGCAGCCAAGCAGGAACCCTGGGGTACTTC.

This clone was recorded only once. The chain employs TRBV27 and TRBJ1-6, with a weak D call TRBD1 (6 bases). The CDR3 spans 19 residues. Trimming pared 0 bases from V and 4 bases from J, leaving 19 bases between. CDR1 is MNHEY and CDR2 is SMNVEV in the germline V gene (reference sequence). CDR3 DNA: TGTGCCAGCAGTTTATCGACCCGGAGTTGGGGACATTATAATTCACCCCTCCACTTT. This translates into CASSLSTRSWGHYNSPLHF.

The V and J genes are TRBV11-2 and TRBJ2-5; tentative D call: TRBD1 (6 bases). V was clipped by 6 bases and J by 0 bases, with 14 bases between them. Germline V CDR1 and CDR2: SGHAT, FQNNGV. The CDR3 consists of 15 residues. The CDR3 sequence: CASRDGTSYQETQYF. In DNA form, the CDR3 reads TGTGCCAGCAGGGATGGGACATCGTACCAAGAGACCCAGTACTTC.

This rearrangement joins TRBV27 to TRBJ1-5; 7 bases match TRBD1. This CDR3 is 12 amino acids long. Germline CDR1 and CDR2: MNHEY and SMNVEV (reference sequence). Losses at the gene ends were 9 bases for V and 5 bases for J; bases not matched to a gene: 4. CDR3 nucleotides: TGTGCCAGTAGGCAGGGGGATCAGCCCCAGCATTTT. Its protein product is CASRQGDQPQHF.

The rearrangement links TRBV19 to TRBJ1-5; TRBD1 matches at 7 bases. Germline CDR1 is LNHDA and CDR2 is SQIVND (reference sequence). The J segment lost 7 bases and the V segment lost 3 bases, leaving 6 bases of the junction unmatched. The CDR3 extends over 14 amino acids. The DNA of the CDR3 is TGTGCCAGTAGTATGAGGGTAGGGGGCCAGCCCCAGCATTTT. It codes for CASSMRVGGQPQHF.

This clone was picked up one time. The rearrangement uses TRBV18 and TRBJ2-7, with TRBD2 matching over 12 bases. Germline CDR1 KGHSH, CDR2 LQKENI. J gave up 0 bases and V 3 bases, and 9 bases lay outside the gene matches. The CDR3 covers 18 residues. The CDR3 loop is CASSPTSGRARSSYEQYF. The CDR3 DNA reads TGTGCCAGCTCACCGACTAGCGGGAGAGCGCGGAGCTCCTACGAGCAGTACTTC.

The chain uses TRBV10-2 and TRBJ1-1; no reliable D call. Germline CDR1 and CDR2: WSHSY and SAAADI. V lost 4 bases and J lost 1, with 10 bases in between. This CDR3 has 14 amino acids. CDR3 sequence: CASSAGEGNTEAFF. The CDR3 nucleotides are TGCGCCAGCAGTGCAGGTGAAGGGAACACTGAAGCTTTCTTT.

The J gene is TRBJ2-1, the V gene TRBV15; weak D call: TRBD1 (6 bases). This CDR3 is 14 amino acids long. Trimming took 3 bases from V and 5 from J, leaving 11 bases between them. CDR1 LNHNV and CDR2 YYDKDF come from the germline V gene (reference sequence). The CDR3: CATSRSGQHNEQFF. The CDR3 DNA is TGTGCCACCAGCAGGTCAGGACAGCACAATGAGCAGTTCTTC.

The chain employs TRBV30 and TRBJ2-5; 13 bases are a match to TRBD2. The CDR3 consists of 16 residues. J was trimmed by 5 bases and V by 4 bases; bases with no gene match: 10. Germline lookup yields CDR1 GTSNPN and CDR2 SVGIG (reference sequence). The CDR3 is CAWTLGLAGFWETQYF. Written as DNA, the CDR3 is TGTGCCTGGACCTTGGGACTAGCGGGATTCTGGGAGACCCAGTACTTC.

This chain connects TRBV6-6 to TRBJ1-2, with 10 nucleotides matching TRBD1. The CDR3 sequence is 14 residues long. V trimming: 8 bases; J trimming: 5 bases; junction bases outside the gene matches: 8. From germline, CDR1 is MNHNY and CDR2 SVGAGI (reference sequence). CDR3 in amino acids: CASLTVGQGYGYTF. CDR3 sequence (DNA): TGTGCCAGCCTCACCGTGGGACAGGGGTATGGCTACACCTTC.

The count of this clone is one. This chain uses TRBV14 with TRBJ1-1, with D uncertain. There are 12 residues in the CDR3. V was shortened by 3 bases and J by 7 bases, with 9 bases between the two germline ends. Looked up from germline, CDR1 is SGHDN and CDR2 is FVKESK. The CDR3 coding sequence is TGTGCCAGCAGCCAGAATCGGTTTGAAGCTTTCTTT. As protein: CASSQNRFEAFF.

CDR3 in DNA: TGTGCCTGGAGTGGCTGGACAGGGACTAATGAAAAACTGTTTTTT. The encoded protein is CAWSGWTGTNEKLFF. The chain combines TRBV30 with TRBJ1-4, with TRBD1 matching over 8 bases. The germline gives CDR1 GTSNPN, CDR2 SVGIG (reference sequence). V trimming: 1 base; J trimming: 2 bases; junction bases outside the gene matches: 3. The CDR3 loop spans 15 amino acids. Full variable domain (outside the CDR3, taken from reference TRBV30 and TRBJ1-4): SQTIHQWPATLVQPVGSPLSLECTVEGTSNPNLYWYRQAAGRGLQLLFYSVGIGQISSEVPQNLSASRPQDRQFILSSKKLLLSDSGFYLCAWSGWTGTNEKLFFGSGTQLSVL.

V gene TRBV19 combines with J gene TRBJ1-4; the match to TRBD1 covers 10 bases. The CDR3 totals 14 residues. Losses at the gene ends were 4 bases for V and 7 bases for J; bases not matched to a gene: 3. Germline CDR1 LNHDA, CDR2 SQIVND (reference sequence). CDR3 coding DNA: TGTGCCAGTAGTAGGACAGGGGGGACTGAAAAACTGTTTTTT. Amino acids: CASSRTGGTEKLFF. The entire variable domain, with the rest obtained from reference TRBV19 and TRBJ1-4, is as follows: DGGITQSPKYLFRKEGQNVTLSCEQNLNHDAMYWYRQDPGQGLRLIYYSQIVNDFQKGDIAEGYSVSREKKESFPLTVTSAQKNPTAFYLCASSRTGGTEKLFFGSGTQLSVL.

This clone occurred once. This chain links TRBV18 with TRBJ2-7; 9 bases map to TRBD1. The CDR3 is 15 amino acids. V was clipped by 1 base and J by 4 bases; unmatched bases: 5. Germline loops: CDR1 KGHSH, CDR2 LQKENI. The CDR3 reads CASSPLTGGSYEQYF. Here the CDR3 DNA reads TGTGCCAGCTCACCACTCACAGGGGGCTCGTACGAGCAGTACTTC.

The chain has TRBV29-1 and TRBJ1-3; TRBD1 is a possible D gene (5 bases). The CDR3 length is 14 residues. Germline assignment: CDR1 SQVTM and CDR2 ANQGSEA. V was trimmed by 3 bases and J by 0 bases, leaving 9 bases between them. The CDR3 DNA is TGCAGCGTTGAGGGGGGATTCTCTGGAAACACCATATATTTT. Protein: CSVEGGFSGNTIYF.

The J gene is TRBJ2-1, the V gene TRBV10-3; unclear D gene. The CDR3 is 14 residues long. V lost 4 bases and J 8 bases, leaving 15 bases between the germline ends. Germline values: CDR1 ENHRY, CDR2 SYGVKD. CDR3 sequence reads: CAISGSRHGDEQFF. DNA of the CDR3: TGTGCCATCAGTGGGTCCCGACATGGCGATGAGCAGTTCTTC.

The chain joins TRBV28 to TRBJ1-2; 9 nucleotides line up with TRBD1. V gave up 3 bases and J gave up 6 bases; unmatched junction bases: 14. The CDR3 loop spans 17 amino acids. CDR1 and CDR2 from the germline V gene are MDHEN and SYDVKM. Written as DNA, the CDR3 is TGTGCCAGCAGTTTGCTTTCCCTCGGACAGGGGATGAATGGCTACACCTTC. Translating gives CASSLLSLGQGMNGYTF.

The chain combines TRBV7-3 with TRBJ2-7; TRBD2 matches 10 bases. CDR1 and CDR2 (germline): SGHTA, FQGTGA. CDR3 length: 13 residues. The V and J ends lost 3 bases and 7 bases, in that order; junction bases with no gene match: 3. CDR3: CASSFSGRSEQYF. CDR3 nucleotide sequence: TGTGCCAGCAGCTTTAGCGGGAGGTCGGAGCAGTACTTC.

This sequence joins TRBV7-9 and TRBJ2-1; 9 bases map to TRBD2. The V gene's germline CDR1 is SEHNR and CDR2 FQNEAQ (reference sequence). Trimming removed 2 bases from V and 1 base from J; junction bases left unmatched: 6. The CDR3 has 17 residues. CDR3 sequence: CASSLSEGLASYNEQFF. The CDR3, as DNA: TGTGCCAGCAGCTTATCAGAGGGACTAGCTTCCTACAATGAGCAGTTCTTC.

This clone showed up just a few times. The J gene is TRBJ1-2, the V gene TRBV28; D remains unclear. The CDR3 runs 13 residues. The V and J ends lost 5 bases and 7 bases respectively, with 14 bases between them. CDR1 MDHEN and CDR2 SYDVKM come from the germline V gene. DNA of the CDR3: TGTGCCAGCAGTCGTGGGGAAGCGGGTGGCTACACCTTC. Translated: CASSRGEAGGYTF.

V usage is TRBV28 and J usage is TRBJ2-7; 8 nucleotides match TRBD2. The V and J ends lost 7 bases and 0 bases, in that order; junction bases with no gene match: 8. This CDR3 spans 15 amino acids. Germline V gene lookup returns CDR1 MDHEN and CDR2 SYDVKM. CDR3 coding DNA: TGTGCCAGCACACCTAGCGGGCTAAGCTCCTACGAGCAGTACTTC. Its protein is CASTPSGLSSYEQYF.

This chain joins TRBV18 and TRBJ1-1; no firm D call. CDR3 length equals 15 residues. Germline V CDR1 and CDR2: KGHSH, LQKENI. Trimming took 1 base from V and 1 from J, leaving 10 bases between them. The DNA for the CDR3 is TGTGCCAGCTCACCACTTCCTTCTCCGAACACTGAAGCTTTCTTT. It translates to CASSPLPSPNTEAFF.

This chain uses TRBV12-3 or TRBV12-4 with TRBJ2-1, with D perhaps matching TRBD1 (5 bases). CDR3 size: 13 residues. V lost 6 bases, J lost 6 bases, and 12 bases lay in between. The CDR3 bases are TGTGCCAGCAGCCCCGCTACAGGCAATGAGCAGTTCTTC. Its protein product is CASSPATGNEQFF.

This clone was detected only once. This chain joins TRBV5-6 and TRBJ1-5; possibly TRBD1 for D (6 bases). The CDR3 totals 14 residues. The V and J ends lost 4 bases and 0 bases respectively, with 8 bases between them. Germline V CDR1 and CDR2: SGHDT, YYEEEE. CDR3 in DNA: TGTGCCAGCAGCACAGGGATTAGCAATCAGCCCCAGCATTTT. Translated: CASSTGISNQPQHF.

The genes are TRBV28 and TRBJ2-3; unclear D gene. V lost 8 bases and J 2 bases, leaving 8 bases between the germline ends. The CDR3 is 12 amino acids. CDR1 is MDHEN, CDR2 SYDVKM, per germline. The CDR3, as DNA: TGTGCCAGCGCCCGGGTCACAGATACGCAGTATTTT. Its protein product is CASARVTDTQYF.

The V call is TRBV3-1 (or the pseudogene TRBV3-2), the J call TRBJ1-5, with 9 bases aligning to TRBD1. V gave up 1 base and J gave up 3 bases; unmatched junction bases: 7. Germline CDR1 reads LGHDT; CDR2 reads YNNKEL (reference sequence). The CDR3 runs 17 residues. The CDR3 spells CASSQAMGQGNNQPQHF. CDR3 DNA: TGTGCCAGCAGCCAAGCAATGGGACAGGGAAACAATCAGCCCCAGCATTTT.

This chain connects TRBV27 to TRBJ1-1; perhaps TRBD1 as D (5 bases). The ends were cut back, 0 bases at V and 8 bases at J, with 13 bases in the middle. Looked up from germline, CDR1 is MNHEY and CDR2 is SMNVEV (reference sequence). The CDR3 runs 14 residues. The CDR3 bases are TGTGCCAGCAGTTTATCAAGCAGGGCTGGGGAAGCTTTCTTT. This translates into CASSLSSRAGEAFF.

This clone was detected only once. V is TRBV7-2 and J is TRBJ2-5; 7 bases fit TRBD2. The CDR3 contains 17 residues. Germline CDR1 is SGHTA and CDR2 is FQGNSA. V was pared by 0 bases and J by 2 bases, with 9 bases of the junction left unmatched. The CDR3 is CASSLAPPSRGQETQYF. The CDR3 coding sequence is TGTGCCAGCAGCTTAGCTCCTCCTTCGCGGGGGCAAGAGACCCAGTACTTC. The full variable domain, its missing parts supplied by reference TRBV7-2 and TRBJ2-5, is GAGVSQSPSNKVTEKGKDVELRCDPISGHTALYWYRQSLGQGLEFLIYFQGNSAPDKSGLPSDRFSAERTGGSVSTLTIQRTQQEDSAVYLCASSLAPPSRGQETQYFGPGTRLLVL.